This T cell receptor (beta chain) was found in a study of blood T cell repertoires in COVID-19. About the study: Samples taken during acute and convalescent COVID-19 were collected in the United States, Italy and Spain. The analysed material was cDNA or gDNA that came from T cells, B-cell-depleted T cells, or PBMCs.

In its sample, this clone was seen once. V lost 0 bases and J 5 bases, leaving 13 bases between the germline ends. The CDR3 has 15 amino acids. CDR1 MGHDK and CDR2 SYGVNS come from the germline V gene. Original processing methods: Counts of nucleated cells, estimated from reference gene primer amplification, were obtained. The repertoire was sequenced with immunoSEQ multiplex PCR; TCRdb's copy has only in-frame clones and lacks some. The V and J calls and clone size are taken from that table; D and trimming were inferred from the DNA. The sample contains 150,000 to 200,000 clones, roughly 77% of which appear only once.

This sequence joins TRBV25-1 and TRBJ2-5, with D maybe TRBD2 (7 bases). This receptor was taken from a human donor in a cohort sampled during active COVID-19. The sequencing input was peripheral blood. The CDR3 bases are TGTGCCAGCAGTGAATATCGGGGGGCGGCCGAGACCCAGTACTTC. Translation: CASSEYRGAAETQYF.